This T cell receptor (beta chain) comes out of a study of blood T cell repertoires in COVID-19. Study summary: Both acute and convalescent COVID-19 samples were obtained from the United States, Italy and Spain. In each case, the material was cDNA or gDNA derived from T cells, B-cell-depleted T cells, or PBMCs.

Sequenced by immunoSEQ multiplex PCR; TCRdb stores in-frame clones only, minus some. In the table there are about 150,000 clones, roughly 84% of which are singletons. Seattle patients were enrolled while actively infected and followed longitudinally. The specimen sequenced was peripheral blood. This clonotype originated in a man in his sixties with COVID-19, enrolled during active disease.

This CDR3 reads CASRGQGMNTEAFF. The DNA for the CDR3 is TGTGCCAGTAGGGGACAGGGGATGAACACTGAAGCTTTCTTT. This rearrangement joins TRBV19 to TRBJ1-1; TRBD1 aligns across 10 bases. Germline V gene lookup returns CDR1 LNHDA and CDR2 SQIVND (reference sequence). After removal of 6 bases from V and 0 bases from J, the junction contained 1 base not matched to a gene. The CDR3 sequence is 14 residues long.